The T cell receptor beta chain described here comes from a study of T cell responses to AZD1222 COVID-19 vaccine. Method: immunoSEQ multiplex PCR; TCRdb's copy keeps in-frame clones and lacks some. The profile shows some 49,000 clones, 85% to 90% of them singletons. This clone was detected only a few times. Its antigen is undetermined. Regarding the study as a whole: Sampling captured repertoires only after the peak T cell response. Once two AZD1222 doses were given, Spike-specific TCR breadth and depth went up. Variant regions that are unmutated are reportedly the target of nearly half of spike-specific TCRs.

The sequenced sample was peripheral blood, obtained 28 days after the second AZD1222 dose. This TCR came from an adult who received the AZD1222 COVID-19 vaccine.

The chain's CDR3 is CASSLSGRGANSPLHF. For the CDR3, the DNA is TGTGCCAGCAGTTTATCAGGGCGTGGGGCAAATTCACCCCTCCACTTT. The V gene is TRBV28, the J gene TRBJ1-6; D is possibly TRBD1 (5 bases). Trimming left V 1 base short and J 7 bases short, with 14 bases between. The CDR3 covers 16 residues. Looked up from germline, CDR1 is MDHEN and CDR2 is SYDVKM.